This is a list of T cell receptor beta chains from one sample in a study of neurological immune-mediated disorders. TCRdb itself ran the 5' RACE reads through MiXCR, one entry per CDR3 protein. The table lists 45,000 to 50,000 distinct CDR3 sequences, 20% to 30% of them singletons, with 20% to 30% in the top ten. Sequenced sample: PBMCs. The receptors shown here come from a woman in her seventies in good health. CDR3s include the opening cysteine and the closing phenylalanine or tryptophan. A D gene is named only where the DNA matches it firmly. The size field is filled for only some rows; it gives once, few, many or a size class.

d_call: .; j_call: TRBJ2-1; v_call: TRBV4-1; clone_size: .; cdr3_nt: TGCGCCAGCAGCCAAGATTCGGGGGGCGGCGATGAGCAGTTCTTC; cdr3_aa: CASSQDSGGGDEQFF
d_call: .; j_call: TRBJ1-2; v_call: TRBV20-1; clone_size: medium-sized; cdr3_nt: TGCAGTGCTTCCTCCTACGAGGGCTACACCTTC; cdr3_aa: CSASSYEGYTF
d_call: .; j_call: TRBJ2-7; v_call: TRBV7-9; clone_size: large; cdr3_nt: TGTGCCAGCAGCTTTACAGGAGTAATCTACGAGCAGTACTTC; cdr3_aa: CASSFTGVIYEQYF
d_call: .; j_call: TRBJ1-3; v_call: TRBV4-1; clone_size: many; cdr3_nt: TGCGCCAGCAGCCAAGAAGGTGGAGGGTATGGAAACACCATATATTTT; cdr3_aa: CASSQEGGGYGNTIYF
d_call: TRBD2; j_call: TRBJ2-7; v_call: TRBV4-1; clone_size: .; cdr3_nt: TGCGCCAGCTCAACCGGGACTAGTCCCTACGAGCAGTACTTC; cdr3_aa: CASSTGTSPYEQYF
d_call: .; j_call: TRBJ1-6; v_call: TRBV20-1; clone_size: many; cdr3_nt: TGCAGTGCTAAGGCGAACAGAGATAATTCACCCCTCCACTTT; cdr3_aa: CSAKANRDNSPLHF
d_call: TRBD1; j_call: TRBJ1-5; v_call: TRBV19; clone_size: .; cdr3_nt: TGTGCCACCGGGGACAGTGATCAGCCCCAGCATTTT; cdr3_aa: CATGDSDQPQHF
d_call: TRBD1; j_call: TRBJ2-5; v_call: TRBV18; clone_size: .; cdr3_nt: TGTGCCAGCTCACCAAATCGACAGGGGGCGATGGAGACCCAGTACTTC; cdr3_aa: CASSPNRQGAMETQYF
d_call: .; j_call: TRBJ2-7; v_call: TRBV11-2; clone_size: .; cdr3_nt: TGTGCCAGCAGCTTAACAAGAACTCCGCCTAGGCCCTACGAGCAGTACTTC; cdr3_aa: CASSLTRTPPRPYEQYF
d_call: .; j_call: TRBJ2-3; v_call: TRBV6-5; clone_size: many; cdr3_nt: TGTGCCAGCAGAGAAACAGGTCCGGGTACGCAGTATTTT; cdr3_aa: CASRETGPGTQYF
d_call: .; j_call: TRBJ2-7; v_call: TRBV18; clone_size: few; cdr3_nt: TGTGCCAGCTCACCCGACAGGTCGACCTACGAGCAGTACTTC; cdr3_aa: CASSPDRSTYEQYF
d_call: .; j_call: TRBJ1-4; v_call: TRBV6-5; clone_size: many; cdr3_nt: TGTGCCAGCAGTTACTCGAACCAGGGATATGATGAAAAACTGTTTTTT; cdr3_aa: CASSYSNQGYDEKLFF
d_call: TRBD2; j_call: TRBJ2-3; v_call: TRBV10-3; clone_size: many; cdr3_nt: TGTGCCATCAGTGAGTTGTTAGCGGGAGTTGATACGCAGTATTTT; cdr3_aa: CAISELLAGVDTQYF
d_call: TRBD2; j_call: TRBJ2-1; v_call: TRBV5-1; clone_size: many; cdr3_nt: TGCGCCAGCAGCCAAGGGACTAGCGGGAGGGTGAATGAGCAGTTCTTC; cdr3_aa: CASSQGTSGRVNEQFF
d_call: .; j_call: TRBJ2-5; v_call: TRBV15; clone_size: many; cdr3_nt: TGTGCCACCAGCTCCCCGGGGCAGTCGGAGACCCAGTACTTC; cdr3_aa: CATSSPGQSETQYF
d_call: TRBD2; j_call: TRBJ2-3; v_call: TRBV12-3/TRBV12-4; clone_size: many; cdr3_nt: TGTGCCAGCAGGCGAGAGCGGGAGAGAGATACGCAGTATTTT; cdr3_aa: CASRRERERDTQYF
d_call: TRBD1; j_call: TRBJ1-6; v_call: TRBV27; clone_size: many; cdr3_nt: TGTGCCAGCAGCCGGGACAGGGAGATGAATTCACCCCTCCACTTT; cdr3_aa: CASSRDREMNSPLHF
d_call: .; j_call: TRBJ1-1; v_call: TRBV21-1; clone_size: .; cdr3_nt: TGTGCCAGCAGCAAAGAGTCGACAGGACAGGGGTCCTGGAACACTGAAGCTTTCTTT; cdr3_aa: CASSKESTGQGSWNTEAFF
d_call: .; j_call: TRBJ2-3; v_call: TRBV7-2; clone_size: many; cdr3_nt: TGTGCCAGCAGCCTCTCGACACGCACAGATACGCAGTATTTT; cdr3_aa: CASSLSTRTDTQYF
d_call: .; j_call: TRBJ1-2; v_call: TRBV30; clone_size: .; cdr3_nt: TGTGCCTGGAGTGTATCACGGTTACATGGCTACACCTTC; cdr3_aa: CAWSVSRLHGYTF
d_call: TRBD2; j_call: TRBJ2-3; v_call: TRBV29-1; clone_size: many; cdr3_nt: TGCAGCGTTGCCGGGACTAGCGGACCCACAGATACGCAGTATTTT; cdr3_aa: CSVAGTSGPTDTQYF
d_call: TRBD1; j_call: TRBJ1-1; v_call: TRBV5-5; clone_size: .; cdr3_nt: TGTGCCAGCAGCCGACAGGGGGACACTGAAGCTTTCTTT; cdr3_aa: CASSRQGDTEAFF
d_call: .; j_call: TRBJ2-3; v_call: TRBV6-9; clone_size: .; cdr3_nt: TGTGCCAGCAGTTTAATTCCTTTAGATCCAGATACGCAGTATTTT; cdr3_aa: CASSLIPLDPDTQYF
d_call: TRBD1; j_call: TRBJ2-7; v_call: TRBV29-1; clone_size: medium-sized; cdr3_nt: TGCAGCGTTGCGGGACAGGGGTACGACGAGCAGTACTTC; cdr3_aa: CSVAGQGYDEQYF
d_call: .; j_call: TRBJ2-3; v_call: TRBV10-3; clone_size: .; cdr3_nt: TGTTCTATCAGTACTAGCAGAGGCGCCACAGATACGCAGTATTTT; cdr3_aa: CSISTSRGATDTQYF
d_call: TRBD2; j_call: TRBJ2-5; v_call: TRBV7-2; clone_size: many; cdr3_nt: TGTGCCAGCAGCTTCTCTGCCGGGGGGCAAGAGACCCAGTACTTC; cdr3_aa: CASSFSAGGQETQYF
d_call: TRBD1; j_call: TRBJ1-4; v_call: TRBV5-1; clone_size: many; cdr3_nt: TGCGCCAGCAGCTTGGAGGGACAGGGGGGGGAAAAACTGTTTTTT; cdr3_aa: CASSLEGQGGEKLFF
d_call: .; j_call: TRBJ2-1; v_call: TRBV15; clone_size: many; cdr3_nt: TGTGCCACCAGCAGCTGGCGGGGCCACAATGAGCAGTTCTTC; cdr3_aa: CATSSWRGHNEQFF
d_call: .; j_call: TRBJ1-2; v_call: TRBV7-2; clone_size: many; cdr3_nt: TGTGCCAGCAGCTTTTTTAATTCCAACTATGGCTACACCTTC; cdr3_aa: CASSFFNSNYGYTF
d_call: .; j_call: TRBJ1-1; v_call: TRBV5-1; clone_size: many; cdr3_nt: TGCGCCAGCAGTTTGGGGGGCGGGGACACTGAAGCTTTCTTT; cdr3_aa: CASSLGGGDTEAFF
d_call: TRBD2; j_call: TRBJ2-3; v_call: TRBV20-1; clone_size: many; cdr3_nt: TGCAGTGCTAGCAGCGCGGGACTAGCGCCCCTTATGCAGTATTTT; cdr3_aa: CSASSAGLAPLMQYF
d_call: TRBD1; j_call: TRBJ1-1; v_call: TRBV10-3; clone_size: .; cdr3_nt: TGTGCCATCAGTGAGTCCTCGGCAGGGGGAAACACTGAAGCTTTCTTT; cdr3_aa: CAISESSAGGNTEAFF
d_call: TRBD2; j_call: TRBJ2-3; v_call: TRBV5-1; clone_size: many; cdr3_nt: TGCGCCAGCAGCTTGGGCCTAGCGGGAGGAATAAGCACAGATACGCAGTATTTT; cdr3_aa: CASSLGLAGGISTDTQYF
d_call: TRBD1; j_call: TRBJ1-2; v_call: TRBV19; clone_size: .; cdr3_nt: TGTGCCAGCACTACTACGGGACAGGCGGGGGGCTACACCTTC; cdr3_aa: CASTTTGQAGGYTF
d_call: .; j_call: TRBJ2-5; v_call: TRBV20-1; clone_size: .; cdr3_nt: TGCAGTGCTAGAGCTCCACTTGGGGCGGGAGAGACCCAGTACTTC; cdr3_aa: CSARAPLGAGETQYF
d_call: .; j_call: TRBJ1-1; v_call: TRBV11-2; clone_size: .; cdr3_nt: TGTGCCAGCAGCACAGGGATGGGGACTGAAGCTTTCTTT; cdr3_aa: CASSTGMGTEAFF
d_call: .; j_call: TRBJ1-5; v_call: TRBV2; clone_size: .; cdr3_nt: TGTGCCAGCAGGCGGGAGGGCGACCTTCAGCCCCAGCATTTT; cdr3_aa: CASRREGDLQPQHF
d_call: .; j_call: TRBJ2-2; v_call: TRBV4-3; clone_size: many; cdr3_nt: TGCGCCAGCAGCCAAGAACGGACAACCCTCAGCGGGGAGCTGTTTTTT; cdr3_aa: CASSQERTTLSGELFF
d_call: TRBD1; j_call: TRBJ2-3; v_call: TRBV20-1; clone_size: many; cdr3_nt: TGCAGTGCTAGCGACTACAGGGGGAAGGGTTCAGATACGCAGTATTTT; cdr3_aa: CSASDYRGKGSDTQYF
d_call: TRBD2; j_call: TRBJ2-1; v_call: TRBV9; clone_size: many; cdr3_nt: TGTGCCAGCAGCGCTCAGCCGACTAGCGGACAGTTCTTC; cdr3_aa: CASSAQPTSGQFF
d_call: .; j_call: TRBJ2-7; v_call: TRBV20-1; clone_size: many; cdr3_nt: TGCAGTGCCCGGCGGGGCTTCTGGGAGCAGTACTTC; cdr3_aa: CSARRGFWEQYF
d_call: .; j_call: TRBJ1-3; v_call: TRBV7-8; clone_size: many; cdr3_nt: TGTGCCAGCCTAGTAGGGCCAGTCGGAAACACCATATATTTT; cdr3_aa: CASLVGPVGNTIYF
d_call: .; j_call: TRBJ2-5; v_call: TRBV5-1; clone_size: once; cdr3_nt: TGCGCCAGCAGCTTGATTACAGACCGAGAGACCCAGTACTTC; cdr3_aa: CASSLITDRETQYF
d_call: .; j_call: TRBJ2-5; v_call: TRBV5-1; clone_size: many; cdr3_nt: TGCGCCAGCAGCTCCGCTGGTCGGGGTAGAGTTGAGACCCAGTACTTC; cdr3_aa: CASSSAGRGRVETQYF
d_call: .; j_call: TRBJ1-1; v_call: TRBV5-1; clone_size: many; cdr3_nt: TGCGCCAGCAGTCAAGAAAGTAACACTGAAGCTTTCTTT; cdr3_aa: CASSQESNTEAFF
d_call: .; j_call: TRBJ2-3; v_call: TRBV12-3/TRBV12-4; clone_size: .; cdr3_nt: TGTGCCAGCAGTCCCGCAGGGGGGAGCACAGATACACAGTATTTT; cdr3_aa: CASSPAGGSTDTQYF
d_call: .; j_call: TRBJ1-1; v_call: TRBV6-1; clone_size: few; cdr3_nt: TGTGCCAGCAGTGAGCCAGGGATGAACACTGAAGCTTTCTTT; cdr3_aa: CASSEPGMNTEAFF
d_call: .; j_call: TRBJ2-7; v_call: TRBV20-1; clone_size: many; cdr3_nt: TGCAGTGCGCGCACCGACTTCTACGAGCAGTACTTC; cdr3_aa: CSARTDFYEQYF
d_call: .; j_call: TRBJ1-5; v_call: TRBV13; clone_size: medium-sized; cdr3_nt: TGTGCCAGCAGCTTAAGAGGGTTTCAGCCCCAGCATTTT; cdr3_aa: CASSLRGFQPQHF
d_call: .; j_call: TRBJ1-3; v_call: TRBV12-3/TRBV12-4; clone_size: many; cdr3_nt: TGTGCCAGCAGTCCCGGGTCCGGGCCTGGAAACACCATATATTTT; cdr3_aa: CASSPGSGPGNTIYF
d_call: .; j_call: TRBJ2-2; v_call: TRBV6-2/TRBV6-3; clone_size: many; cdr3_nt: TGTGCCAGCACCCTCCTCAACACCGGGGAGCTGTTTTTT; cdr3_aa: CASTLLNTGELFF
d_call: .; j_call: TRBJ2-7; v_call: TRBV10-3; clone_size: many; cdr3_nt: TGTGCCATCAGTGAATCAGCGGACCCGGCAAGCTACGAGCAGTACTTC; cdr3_aa: CAISESADPASYEQYF